The sequence of this T cell receptor (beta chain) was determined in a study of blood T cells in healthy people across ages. This clonotype was detected a few times. RNA extraction gave at least 5 micrograms of total RNA per sample. The second PCR ran roughly 7 to 11 cycles with a sample-barcoded 5' primer and J-beta primers. Each cDNA was tagged by a template-switch adaptor containing 12 random nucleotides. TCRdb redid the calling of the 5' RACE reads with MiXCR, one entry per CDR3 protein. The sample consists of about 1,400,000 distinct CDR3 sequences, 45% to 70% of them appearing once. The sample consisted of blood. The source is a man between 18 and 29 years old in good health.

DNA for the CDR3: TGTGCCAGCAGCTCAGGACAGACCGGCTTTCGGTACTTC. Translating it yields CASSSGQTGFRYF. The chain recombines TRBV7-9 with TRBJ2-5; a weak D match, TRBD1 (6 bases). Per the germline V gene, CDR1 is SEHNR and CDR2 is FQNEAQ (reference sequence). V lost 4 bases and J lost 13, with 19 bases in between. The CDR3 has 13 residues.